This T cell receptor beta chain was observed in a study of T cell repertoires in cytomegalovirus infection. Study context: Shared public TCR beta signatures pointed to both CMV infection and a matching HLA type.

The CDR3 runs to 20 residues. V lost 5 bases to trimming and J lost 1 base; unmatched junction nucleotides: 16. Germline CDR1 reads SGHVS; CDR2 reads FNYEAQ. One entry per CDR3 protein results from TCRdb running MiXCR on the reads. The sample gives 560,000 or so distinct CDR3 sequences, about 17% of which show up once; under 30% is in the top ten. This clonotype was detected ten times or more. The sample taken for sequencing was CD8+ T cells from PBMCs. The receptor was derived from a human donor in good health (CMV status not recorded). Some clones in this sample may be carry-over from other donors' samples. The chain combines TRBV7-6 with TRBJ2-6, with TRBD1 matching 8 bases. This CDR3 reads CASSPRVVVRGPSGANVLTF. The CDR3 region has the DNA TGTGCCAGCAGCCCTAGGGTTGTAGTCAGGGGGCCTTCTGGGGCCAACGTCCTGACTTTC.